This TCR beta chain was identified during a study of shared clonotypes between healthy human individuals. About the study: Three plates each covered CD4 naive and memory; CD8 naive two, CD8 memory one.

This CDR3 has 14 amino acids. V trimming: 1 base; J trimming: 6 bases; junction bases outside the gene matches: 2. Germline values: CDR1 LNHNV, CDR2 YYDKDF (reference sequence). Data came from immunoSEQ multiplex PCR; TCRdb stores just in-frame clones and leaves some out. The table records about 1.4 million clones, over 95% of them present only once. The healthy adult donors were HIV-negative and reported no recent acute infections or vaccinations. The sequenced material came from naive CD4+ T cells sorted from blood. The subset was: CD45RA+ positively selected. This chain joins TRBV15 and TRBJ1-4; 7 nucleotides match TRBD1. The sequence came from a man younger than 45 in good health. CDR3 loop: CATSRVTGDEKLFF. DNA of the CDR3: TGTGCCACCAGCAGAGTAACAGGGGATGAAAAACTGTTTTTT.